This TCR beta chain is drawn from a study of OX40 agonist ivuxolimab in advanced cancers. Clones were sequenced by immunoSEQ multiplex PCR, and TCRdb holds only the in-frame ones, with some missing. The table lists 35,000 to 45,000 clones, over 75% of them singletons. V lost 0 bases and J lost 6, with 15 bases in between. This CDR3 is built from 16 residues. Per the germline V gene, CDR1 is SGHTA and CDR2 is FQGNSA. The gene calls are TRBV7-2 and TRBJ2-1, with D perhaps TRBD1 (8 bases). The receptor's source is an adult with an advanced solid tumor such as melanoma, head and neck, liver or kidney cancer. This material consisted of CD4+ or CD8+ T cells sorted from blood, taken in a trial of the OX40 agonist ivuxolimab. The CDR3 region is CASSLATGGAVNEQFF. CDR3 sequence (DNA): TGTGCCAGCAGCTTAGCAACAGGGGGGGCTGTCAATGAGCAGTTCTTC. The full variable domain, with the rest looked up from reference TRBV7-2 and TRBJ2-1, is GAGVSQSPSNKVTEKGKDVELRCDPISGHTALYWYRQSLGQGLEFLIYFQGNSAPDKSGLPSDRFSAERTGGSVSTLTIQRTQQEDSAVYLCASSLATGGAVNEQFFGPGTRLTVL.